This entry is about one T cell receptor (beta chain). Its specificity is not known. Trimming left V 1 base short and J 6 bases short, with 14 bases between. Germline V gene sequence: CDR1 SGHDT, CDR2 YYEEEE. CDR3 length equals 16 residues. TCRdb keeps only in-frame clones here, not all; method: immunoSEQ multiplex PCR. The sample contains 150,000 to 200,000 clones, 85% of which appear only once. The data stem from a study of cytomegalovirus exposure and HLA in healthy donors. Study-level information: The 120 or so validation repertoires used a platform that matched the one used for the approximately 670 first-cohort repertoires, as a later analysis reported.

Findings and limits, study-wide: Most TCR sequences showed up rarely, but some public TCRs showed up in many donors.

The genes are TRBV5-6 and TRBJ1-6; tentatively, D is TRBD1 (6 bases). Sequenced material: PBMCs. The clonotype was recovered from a young man in good health and CMV-seropositive. The CDR3 is CASSLSPDRINSPLHF. The CDR3 region has the DNA TGTGCCAGCAGCTTGTCCCCAGACAGGATTAATTCACCCCTCCACTTT.